These 21 T cell receptor beta chains were all obtained from the same sample, sequenced in a study of cytomegalovirus exposure and HLA in healthy donors. Profiling relied on immunoSEQ multiplex PCR, and the TCRdb table lists in-frame clones only, not all of them. Altogether just over 65,000 clones are present, around 97% being singletons, with the ten largest covering around 1.6%. The specimen was PBMCs. These receptors came from a woman aged 18-29 years in good health and CMV-seropositive.

The rearrangement joins TRBV9 to TRBJ2-5; TRBD2 matches 12 bases. The CDR3 has 15 amino acids. Germline CDR1 and CDR2: SGDLS and YYNGEE. With 4 bases clipped from V and 2 bases from J, the junction kept 3 bases outside the gene matches. The CDR3 DNA sequence: TGTGCCAGCAGCTTGACTAGCGGGAGACAAGAGACCCAGTACTTC. Amino acid sequence: CASSLTSGRQETQYF.

The V call is TRBV7-9, the J call TRBJ1-1; D is undetermined. The germline V gene encodes CDR1 SEHNR and CDR2 FQNEAQ (reference sequence). This CDR3 is built from 15 residues. Deletions cut 3 bases from V and 3 bases from J, with 14 bases between. The CDR3 coding sequence is TGTGCCAGCAGCTTTTACGAAGGAGGGCACACTGAAGCTTTCTTT. Translating it yields CASSFYEGGHTEAFF.

V usage is TRBV19 and J usage is TRBJ2-1; 10 nucleotides agree with TRBD1. The ends lost 5 bases at V and 9 bases at J; junction bases unmatched: 13. This CDR3 region has 16 residues. Germline CDR1 LNHDA, CDR2 SQIVND (reference sequence). CDR3 region: CASSPVDRGLGSEQFF. DNA for the CDR3: TGTGCCAGTAGTCCCGTAGACAGGGGGCTCGGAAGTGAGCAGTTCTTC.

The rearrangement uses TRBV19 and TRBJ2-3; weak D call: TRBD1 (5 bases). With 7 bases removed from V and 2 bases from J, the gap between germline ends came to 10 bases. Per the germline V gene, CDR1 is LNHDA and CDR2 is SQIVND (reference sequence). The CDR3 spans 13 residues. The chain's CDR3 is CASTWTHTDTQYF. CDR3 sequence (DNA): TGTGCCAGTACATGGACACACACAGATACGCAGTATTTT.

V gene TRBV5-1 combines with J gene TRBJ2-1; TRBD2 agrees at 8 bases. Germline V gene data show CDR1 as SGHRS and CDR2 as YFSETQ. There are 16 residues in the CDR3. J was trimmed by 5 bases and V by 0 bases; bases with no gene match: 7. DNA for the CDR3: TGCGCCAGCAGCTTGGGAGGGGGACTAGAACACAATGAGCAGTTCTTC. This sequence encodes CASSLGGGLEHNEQFF.

The chain links TRBV7-3 to TRBJ2-1, with 7 bases that match TRBD1. CDR1 and CDR2 from the germline V gene are SGHTA and FQGTGA. Losses at the gene ends were 2 bases for V and 2 bases for J; bases not matched to a gene: 3. This CDR3 region has 15 residues. In DNA, the CDR3 is TGTGCCAGCAGCTTAGTCGGGACAGCCTACAATGAGCAGTTCTTC. As protein: CASSLVGTAYNEQFF.

The J gene is TRBJ1-2, the V gene TRBV5-4, with D unclear. Looked up from germline, CDR1 is SGHNT and CDR2 is YYREEE (reference sequence). The CDR3 has 13 residues. The V and J ends lost 0 bases and 6 bases respectively, with 9 bases between them. The CDR3 DNA reads TGTGCCAGCAGCTTGGGCCAACTGAATGGCTACACCTTC. Amino acids: CASSLGQLNGYTF.

V usage is TRBV18 and J usage is TRBJ2-6; D perhaps matches TRBD1 (5 bases). CDR1 is KGHSH, CDR2 LQKENI, per germline. CDR3 size: 14 residues. The ends were cut back, 5 bases at V and 2 bases at J, with 7 bases in the middle. CDR3 protein: CASSRGAGANVLTF. Written as DNA, the CDR3 is TGTGCCAGCTCAAGGGGCGCTGGGGCCAACGTCCTGACTTTC.

The chain joins TRBV10-3 to TRBJ1-2; D is possibly TRBD1 (5 bases). V lost 3 bases to trimming and J lost 0 bases, with 8 bases between them. The CDR3 covers 14 residues. Germline CDR1 reads ENHRY; CDR2 reads SYGVKD. CDR3 residues: CAISDMTANYGYTF. Written as DNA, the CDR3 is TGTGCCATCAGTGATATGACAGCTAACTATGGCTACACCTTC.

The chain is built from TRBV28 and TRBJ2-7; 7 positions agree with TRBD2. The CDR3 totals 13 residues. The V gene's germline CDR1 is MDHEN and CDR2 SYDVKM. V trimming: 3 bases; J trimming: 4 bases; junction bases outside the gene matches: 3. For the CDR3, the DNA is TGTGCCAGCAGTTTGGCGGGAGTGTACGAGCAGTACTTC. It encodes CASSLAGVYEQYF.

This clone was recorded once. V gene TRBV6-1 combines with J gene TRBJ2-3, with no clear D. The CDR3 is made up of 12 amino acids. V lost 4 bases and J 5 bases, leaving 7 bases between the germline ends. CDR1 is MNHNS and CDR2 is SASEGT in the germline V gene. This CDR3 reads CASSGSGDTQYF. The CDR3 coding sequence is TGTGCCAGCAGTGGATCGGGAGATACGCAGTATTTT.

The J gene is TRBJ2-7, the V gene TRBV27; a weak D match, TRBD2 (6 bases). CDR1 MNHEY and CDR2 SMNVEV come from the germline V gene (reference sequence). The V and J ends lost 5 bases and 3 bases respectively, with 17 bases between them. The CDR3 is made up of 15 amino acids. CDR3 sequence: CASSPGSTGVYEQYF. CDR3 in DNA: TGTGCCAGCAGTCCCGGGAGTACCGGTGTCTACGAGCAGTACTTC.

The rearrangement joins TRBV7-9 to TRBJ2-1, with 8 bases matching TRBD2. The CDR3 sequence is 16 residues long. CDR1 is SEHNR, CDR2 FQNEAQ, per germline (reference sequence). V shed 5 bases, J shed 0 bases, and the junction held 6 bases outside the gene matches. The CDR3 region has the DNA TGTGCCAGCAGCAACCTAGCGGGTCTCTCCTACAATGAGCAGTTCTTC. Protein product: CASSNLAGLSYNEQFF.

V and J are TRBV7-6 and TRBJ2-5, with 10 bases fitting TRBD2. CDR3 length equals 15 residues. V trimming: 5 bases; J trimming: 2 bases; junction bases outside the gene matches: 5. CDR1 SGHVS and CDR2 FNYEAQ come from the germline V gene. The CDR3 protein is CASSPWTSGQETQYF. As DNA, the CDR3 is TGTGCCAGCAGCCCATGGACTAGCGGACAAGAGACCCAGTACTTC.

The chain carries TRBV7-3 and TRBJ2-1, with TRBD2 identical over 13 bases. The CDR3 runs 15 residues. After removal of 4 bases from V and 9 bases from J, the junction contained 6 bases not matched to a gene. Germline assignment: CDR1 SGHTA and CDR2 FQGTGA. The CDR3 spells CASSWTSGRVTEQFF. CDR3 sequence (DNA): TGTGCCAGCAGCTGGACTAGCGGGAGAGTAACTGAGCAGTTCTTC.

The chain recombines TRBV7-3 with TRBJ2-1; 13 bases are shared with TRBD2. V lost 2 bases to trimming and J lost 0 bases; unmatched junction nucleotides: 13. The CDR3 consists of 21 residues. Germline CDR1 SGHTA, CDR2 FQGTGA. CDR3 nucleotides: TGTGCCAGCAGCTTACCCCTTACTAGCGGGAGGGATCCGAGCTCCTACAATGAGCAGTTCTTC. As protein: CASSLPLTSGRDPSSYNEQFF.

The chain couples TRBV7-3 to TRBJ2-7; 8 bases are a match to TRBD2. This CDR3 comprises 15 residues. CDR1 is SGHTA, CDR2 FQGTGA, per germline. The junction had 10 bases not matched to a gene; V was cut back by 2 bases and J by 7 bases. The DNA for the CDR3 is TGTGCCAGCAGCTTACGTCCAGCGGGAGAAGGTGAGCAGTACTTC. Encoded protein: CASSLRPAGEGEQYF.

V usage is TRBV30 and J usage is TRBJ2-7; D perhaps matches TRBD1 (5 bases). V was shortened by 2 bases and J by 4 bases, with 18 bases between the two germline ends. Germline V gene sequence: CDR1 GTSNPN, CDR2 SVGIG (reference sequence). The CDR3 runs 15 residues. The CDR3, as DNA: TGTGCCTGGAGTCCCGCAGGGCCCTACCTTTACGAGCAGTACTTC. Amino acids: CAWSPAGPYLYEQYF.

This clone occurred once. The V and J genes are TRBV29-1 and TRBJ2-1; 9 bases agree with TRBD2. The CDR3 covers 14 residues. Trimming cost V 6 bases and J 2 bases; bases outside gene matches: 5. Germline V gives CDR1 SQVTM, CDR2 ANQGSEA. The DNA of the CDR3 is TGCAGCGTCCTCCCTAGCGGGACCTACAATGAGCAGTTCTTC. As protein: CSVLPSGTYNEQFF.

The chain combines TRBV7-2 with TRBJ2-1; the match to TRBD2 covers 9 bases. The V gene end was trimmed by 6 bases and the J gene end by 2 bases; junction bases not matched to a gene: 5. The germline V gene encodes CDR1 SGHTA and CDR2 FQGNSA. CDR3 length equals 15 residues. The CDR3 sequence: CASRLAGPTYNEQFF. CDR3 DNA sequence: TGTGCCAGCAGGCTAGCGGGACCTACCTACAATGAGCAGTTCTTC. The whole variable domain, filled in from reference TRBV7-2 and TRBJ2-1, reads GAGVSQSPSNKVTEKGKDVELRCDPISGHTALYWYRQSLGQGLEFLIYFQGNSAPDKSGLPSDRFSAERTGGSVSTLTIQRTQQEDSAVYLCASRLAGPTYNEQFFGPGTRLTVL.

The rearrangement joins TRBV2 to TRBJ2-7; weak D call: TRBD2 (6 bases). This CDR3 has 14 amino acids. Germline V CDR1 and CDR2: SNHLY, FYNNEI. V was shortened by 1 base and J by 2 bases, with 9 bases between the two germline ends. In nucleotides, the CDR3 is TGTGCCAGCAGTGAAGTAGCGGCCCCCTACGAGCAGTACTTC. Its translation: CASSEVAAPYEQYF. Full variable domain (remainder filled in from reference TRBV2 and TRBJ2-7): EPEVTQTPSHQVTQMGQEVILRCVPISNHLYFYWYRQILGQKVEFLVSFYNNEISEKSEIFDDQFSVERPDGSNFTLKIRSTKLEDSAMYFCASSEVAAPYEQYFGPGTRLTVT.